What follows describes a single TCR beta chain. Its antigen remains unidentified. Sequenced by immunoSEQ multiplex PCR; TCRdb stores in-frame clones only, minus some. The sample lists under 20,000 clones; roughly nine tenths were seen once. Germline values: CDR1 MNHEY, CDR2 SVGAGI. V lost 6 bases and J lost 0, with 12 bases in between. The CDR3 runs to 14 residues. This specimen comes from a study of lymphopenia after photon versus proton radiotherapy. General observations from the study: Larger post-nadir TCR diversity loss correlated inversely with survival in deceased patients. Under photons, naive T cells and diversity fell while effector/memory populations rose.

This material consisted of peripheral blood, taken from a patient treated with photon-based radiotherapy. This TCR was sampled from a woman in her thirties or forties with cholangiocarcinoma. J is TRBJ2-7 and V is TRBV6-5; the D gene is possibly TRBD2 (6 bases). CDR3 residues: CASSRGGSSYEQYF. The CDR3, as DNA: TGTGCCAGCAGCCGTGGGGGGAGCTCCTACGAGCAGTACTTC.